Sequencing of this TCR beta chain was carried out in a study of PD-L1 blockade in urothelial cancer. Using immunoSEQ multiplex PCR, the repertoire was profiled, and TCRdb retains in-frame clones only, with some absent. The data contain about 84,000 clones, 82% of them singletons. V was cut by 2 bases and J by 5 bases, with 12 bases left in between. Germline loops: CDR1 SGHVS, CDR2 FNYEAQ. The length of the CDR3 is 15 residues. V gene TRBV7-6 combines with J gene TRBJ2-2; possible D gene TRBD1, 6 bases. The sequence was obtained from an older man with urothelial cancer. Source: PBMCs, taken around atezolizumab (anti-PD-L1) treatment. CDR3 in DNA: TGTGCCAGCAGCTTACTTGGACAGAATACCGGGGAGCTGTTTTTT. It codes for CASSLLGQNTGELFF.